Shown below are 30 T cell receptor beta chains from a single sample sequenced in a study of T cells in Graves' hyperthyroidism and ophthalmopathy. There were TCR beta CDR3 regions amplified from RNA transcripts. In the first-round RT-PCR of the TCR CDR3, the HTBI primer set was used. TCRdb reprocessed the multiplex PCR reads with MiXCR, giving one entry per CDR3 protein. This table holds 600,000 to 650,000 distinct CDR3 sequences, 15% to 20% found once. The sample consisted of blood. The receptors here all came from a woman under 40 with Graves' hyperthyroidism.

The table lists this clonotype with many counts. The CDR3 here is CASSPEQGYEQFF. The DNA for the CDR3 is TGTGCCAGCAGTCCCGAACAGGGTTATGAGCAGTTCTTC. The chain combines TRBV2 with TRBJ2-1; perhaps TRBD1 as D (6 bases). The CDR3 spans 13 residues. In germline, CDR1 is SNHLY, CDR2 FYNNEI. The V gene lost 5 bases and the J gene lost 8 bases, with 13 bases spanning the gap. The full variable domain, completed using reference TRBV2 and TRBJ2-1, is EPEVTQTPSHQVTQMGQEVILRCVPISNHLYFYWYRQILGQKVEFLVSFYNNEISEKSEIFDDQFSVERPDGSNFTLKIRSTKLEDSAMYFCASSPEQGYEQFFGPGTRLTVL.

This clonotype was seen at least ten times. The chain links TRBV5-1 to TRBJ2-1; D remains ambiguous. Trimming cost V 4 bases and J 5 bases, with 19 bases left between them. There are 16 residues in the CDR3. The germline gives CDR1 SGHRS, CDR2 YFSETQ. CDR3 residues: CASSPSSLRVDNEQFF. CDR3 nucleotides: TGCGCCAGCAGCCCCTCCTCCCTAAGGGTAGACAATGAGCAGTTCTTC.

V gene TRBV7-3 combines with J gene TRBJ2-1; 9 bases are a match to TRBD2. Germline V gene data show CDR1 as SGHTA and CDR2 as FQGTGA. The CDR3 extends over 16 amino acids. With 5 bases clipped from V and 7 bases from J, the junction kept 12 bases outside the gene matches. CDR3 sequence reads: CASSAQEGLAQNEQFF. CDR3 coding DNA: TGTGCCAGCAGCGCCCAAGAGGGACTAGCCCAAAATGAGCAGTTCTTC.

This clonotype appeared many times. The chain combines TRBV7-2 with TRBJ2-3; TRBD2 aligns across 10 bases. Germline values: CDR1 SGHTA, CDR2 FQGNSA. J lost 3 bases, V lost 5 bases, and 8 bases had no gene match. The CDR3 consists of 16 residues. In DNA, the CDR3 is TGTGCCAGCAGCGGACCAGCGGGAGGGCCTACAGATACGCAGTATTTT. This gives the protein CASSGPAGGPTDTQYF.

In this sample, this clonotype turned up many times. The chain combines TRBV11-2 with TRBJ2-7, with no clear D. The CDR3 contains 15 residues. Trimming shortened V by 1 base and J by 0 bases, and 10 bases separated the two germline ends. Per the germline V gene, CDR1 is SGHAT and CDR2 is FQNNGV. The CDR3 nucleotides are TGTGCCAGCAGCTTAGGTGGCTATCGCTCCTACGAGCAGTACTTC. It specifies CASSLGGYRSYEQYF.

The chain recombines TRBV19 with TRBJ2-5; TRBD1 agrees at 9 bases. Trimming removed 8 bases from V and 4 bases from J; junction bases left unmatched: 11. Germline CDR1 is LNHDA and CDR2 is SQIVND (reference sequence). This CDR3 region has 15 residues. CDR3 coding DNA: TGTGCCAGTGGGGGACAGGGCAAGGGGGCAGAGACCCAGTACTTC. It specifies CASGGQGKGAETQYF.

This clonotype occurred many times. The gene calls are TRBV20-1 and TRBJ1-5; D unclear. The V end was cut by 0 bases, the J end by 0 bases, with 9 bases between. Germline loops: CDR1 DFQATT, CDR2 SNEGSKA (reference sequence). The CDR3 length is 15 residues. CDR3 in amino acids: CSARDVQISNQPQHF. CDR3 nucleotide sequence: TGCAGTGCTAGAGATGTCCAGATTAGCAATCAGCCCCAGCATTTT.

The CDR3 reads CASRGNAGLQGYEQYF. Written as DNA, the CDR3 is TGTGCCAGCAGAGGAAACGCGGGACTCCAAGGCTACGAGCAGTACTTC. The chain combines TRBV7-9 with TRBJ2-7; perhaps TRBD2 as D (6 bases). CDR1 and CDR2 from the germline V gene are SEHNR and FQNEAQ (reference sequence). This CDR3 has 16 amino acids. Trimming shortened V by 6 bases and J by 3 bases, and 21 bases separated the two germline ends.

This clonotype was detected a few times. The V call is TRBV6-1, the J call TRBJ1-2; no reliable D call. V lost 2 bases to trimming and J lost 4 bases, with 11 bases between them. The CDR3 loop spans 14 amino acids. Germline V gene lookup returns CDR1 MNHNS and CDR2 SASEGT. The CDR3: CASSEITTTYGYTF. CDR3 DNA sequence: TGTGCCAGCAGTGAAATCACAACTACCTATGGCTACACCTTC.

Many counts were recorded for this clonotype. The chain carries TRBV5-1 and TRBJ2-7; either TRBD1 or TRBD2 may fit D (5 bases each). V lost 7 bases and J 0 bases, leaving 14 bases between the germline ends. The germline V gene encodes CDR1 SGHRS and CDR2 YFSETQ. There are 14 residues in the CDR3. CDR3 amino acids: CASSGGGSSYEQYF. The CDR3 nucleotides read TGCGCCAGCTCAGGTGGGGGAAGCTCCTACGAGCAGTACTTC.

This clonotype occurred a few times. Here the CDR3 DNA reads TGTGCCAGCAGCGTAGATACAGGGAACACCGGGGAGCTGTTTTTT. It specifies CASSVDTGNTGELFF. The gene calls are TRBV9 and TRBJ2-2; D perhaps matches TRBD1 (5 bases). Germline V CDR1 and CDR2: SGDLS, YYNGEE. V was trimmed by 0 bases and J by 1 base, leaving 7 bases between them. There are 15 residues in the CDR3.

At least ten counts were recorded for this clonotype. The J gene is TRBJ2-2, the V gene TRBV2; possible D gene TRBD1, 5 bases. Germline lookup yields CDR1 SNHLY and CDR2 FYNNEI. Trimming shortened V by 3 bases and J by 3 bases, and 14 bases separated the two germline ends. This CDR3 is 16 amino acids long. The CDR3 region has the DNA TGTGCCAGCAGTGACATGGGTGCCAGGGACACCGGGGAGCTGTTTTTT. This sequence encodes CASSDMGARDTGELFF.

This clonotype was seen only a few times. V gene TRBV7-3 combines with J gene TRBJ2-7; D uncertain. V was shortened by 0 bases and J by 5 bases, with 11 bases between the two germline ends. This CDR3 is 14 amino acids long. Germline CDR1 is SGHTA and CDR2 is FQGTGA. The DNA of the CDR3 is TGTGCCAGCAGCTTAACCCCGATTTCTAACGAGCAGTACTTC. It encodes CASSLTPISNEQYF.

This clonotype was seen ten or more times. The chain employs TRBV27 and TRBJ2-7; the match to TRBD1 covers 9 bases. CDR3 length: 14 residues. Per the germline V gene, CDR1 is MNHEY and CDR2 is SMNVEV (reference sequence). The junction had 7 bases not matched to a gene; V was cut back by 4 bases and J by 6 bases. CDR3 residues: CASSSGQGEGEQYF. The DNA for the CDR3 is TGTGCCAGCAGTTCGGGACAGGGTGAGGGCGAGCAGTACTTC.

This sequence joins TRBV20-1 and TRBJ2-7; TRBD2 agrees at 12 bases. This CDR3 spans 14 amino acids. In germline, CDR1 is DFQATT, CDR2 SNEGSKA (reference sequence). Trimming at V came to 4 bases and at J to 5 bases, leaving 6 bases not matched to a gene. The CDR3 bases are TGCAGTGCTACGCTAGCGGGAGGGCCCAACGAGCAGTACTTC. Translated: CSATLAGGPNEQYF.

In its sample, this clonotype was seen many times. J is TRBJ2-6 and V is TRBV2, with D possibly being TRBD1 or TRBD2 (6 bases each). Germline loops: CDR1 SNHLY, CDR2 FYNNEI. The CDR3 loop spans 14 amino acids. Trimming removed 11 bases at V and 0 bases at J, with 11 bases between. The CDR3 DNA follows: TGTGCCGGTAGGGGGGTCTCTGGGGCCAACGTCCTGACTTTC. Translated, it gives CAGRGVSGANVLTF. Looking up the rest from reference TRBV2 and TRBJ2-6 gives the full variable domain: EPEVTQTPSHQVTQMGQEVILRCVPISNHLYFYWYRQILGQKVEFLVSFYNNEISEKSEIFDDQFSVERPDGSNFTLKIRSTKLEDSAMYFCAGRGVSGANVLTFGAGSRLTVL.

The chain joins TRBV14 to TRBJ1-2; D is unclear. Trimming shortened V by 4 bases and J by 8 bases, and 5 bases separated the two germline ends. This CDR3 comprises 10 residues. In germline, CDR1 is SGHDN, CDR2 FVKESK. The CDR3 is CASSRGGYTF. The CDR3 DNA reads TGTGCCAGCAGCCGGGGAGGCTACACCTTC. The entire variable domain, with the rest obtained from reference TRBV14 and TRBJ1-2, is as follows: EAGVTQFPSHSVIEKGQTVTLRCDPISGHDNLYWYRRVMGKEIKFLLHFVKESKQDESGMPNNRFLAERTGGTYSTLKVQPAELEDSGVYFCASSRGGYTFGSGTRLTVV.

This clonotype was recorded a few times. The chain couples TRBV7-8 to TRBJ2-5, with 9 bases aligning to TRBD1. The J segment lost 2 bases and the V segment lost 6 bases, leaving 4 bases of the junction unmatched. The CDR3 extends over 14 amino acids. CDR1 and CDR2 from the germline V gene are SGHVS and FQNEAQ. CDR3 in DNA: TGTGCCAGCAGACACGGGACAGGGCAAGAGACCCAGTACTTC. As protein: CASRHGTGQETQYF. The full variable domain, its missing parts supplied by reference TRBV7-8 and TRBJ2-5, is GAGVSQSPRYKVAKRGQDVALRCDPISGHVSLFWYQQALGQGPEFLTYFQNEAQLDKSGLPSDRFFAERPEGSVSTLKIQRTQQEDSAVYLCASRHGTGQETQYFGPGTRLLVL.

This clonotype appeared many times. J is TRBJ2-3 and V is TRBV2, with 12 bases matching TRBD2. Looked up from germline, CDR1 is SNHLY and CDR2 is FYNNEI. The CDR3 covers 19 residues. V lost 3 bases to trimming and J lost 3 bases; unmatched junction nucleotides: 13. CDR3 in amino acids: CASSDGGLAGGRPTDTQYF. CDR3 bases: TGTGCCAGCAGTGATGGCGGGCTAGCGGGAGGGAGGCCGACAGATACGCAGTATTTT.

This clonotype has a count of ten or more. The chain uses TRBV24-1 and TRBJ2-3; D unresolved. The CDR3 contains 14 residues. The V gene's germline CDR1 is KGHDR and CDR2 SFDVKD. The V end was cut by 3 bases, the J end by 3 bases, with 9 bases between. CDR3 DNA sequence: TGTGCCACCAGTGATGTTGCGACGACAGATACGCAGTATTTT. This codes for CATSDVATTDTQYF.

This clonotype has ten or more counts. The chain is built from TRBV7-8 and TRBJ2-2; 10 nucleotides match TRBD2. Germline trimming cut 5 bases from V and 6 bases from J; bases unmatched to any gene: 12. CDR1 is SGHVS, CDR2 FQNEAQ, per germline. This CDR3 contains 17 residues. CDR3 amino acids: CASSRVRSGRSAGELFF. The DNA of the CDR3 is TGTGCCAGCAGCCGAGTGCGTAGCGGGAGGTCGGCCGGGGAGCTGTTTTTT.

This chain links TRBV28 with TRBJ2-3; 8 bases agree with TRBD2. With 8 bases clipped from V and 5 bases from J, the junction kept 12 bases outside the gene matches. Germline CDR1 MDHEN, CDR2 SYDVKM. The CDR3 is 15 amino acids. Here the CDR3 DNA reads TGTGCCAGCGGTCTGCGCGGGAGGTGGAAAGATACGCAGTATTTT. Encoded protein: CASGLRGRWKDTQYF.

This clonotype was seen repeatedly, ten times or more. The V gene is TRBV28, the J gene TRBJ2-5; 10 nucleotides line up with TRBD2. From germline, CDR1 is MDHEN and CDR2 SYDVKM. The length of the CDR3 is 17 residues. The ends lost 6 bases at V and 5 bases at J; junction bases unmatched: 15. The CDR3 region is CASSGTSVSKGGETQYF. CDR3 DNA: TGTGCCAGCAGCGGGACTAGCGTATCCAAGGGCGGGGAGACCCAGTACTTC. Together with reference TRBV28 and TRBJ2-5, the CDR3 gives the full variable domain: DVKVTQSSRYLVKRTGEKVFLECVQDMDHENMFWYRQDPGLGLRLIYFSYDVKMKEKGDIPEGYSVSREKKERFSLILESASTNQTSMYLCASSGTSVSKGGETQYFGPGTRLLVL.

The chain has TRBV6-2 or TRBV6-3 and TRBJ2-3, with D perhaps assigned TRBD1 or TRBD2 (5 bases each). Germline loops: CDR1 MNHEY, CDR2 SVGEGT. Between the trimmed V and J ends, which lost 7 bases and 1 base, there was a span of 27 bases. CDR3 size: 19 residues. The chain's CDR3 is CASNPIIGGPGDGTDTQYF. The DNA of the CDR3 is TGTGCCAGCAACCCTATTATAGGCGGGCCCGGGGACGGCACAGATACGCAGTATTTT.

This clonotype was seen only a few times. The genes are TRBV6-1 and TRBJ1-2; D might be TRBD1 (6 bases). This CDR3 comprises 16 residues. Between the trimmed V and J ends, which lost 4 bases and 4 bases, there was a span of 19 bases. Looked up from germline, CDR1 is MNHNS and CDR2 is SASEGT. CDR3 coding DNA: TGTGCCAGCAGTGCGAGGGTTGGGGGGCGCAGCTATGGCTACACCTTC. Amino acid sequence: CASSARVGGRSYGYTF.

The genes are TRBV9 and TRBJ1-3, with unresolved D. V dropped 0 bases and J dropped 0 bases, with 7 bases sitting between them. The CDR3 has 15 residues. Germline V lookup: CDR1 SGDLS, CDR2 YYNGEE. The CDR3 reads CASSVGPVSGNTIYF. CDR3 sequence (DNA): TGTGCCAGCAGCGTAGGCCCAGTCTCTGGAAACACCATATATTTT.

This clonotype was seen ten or more times. The chain is built from TRBV11-2 and TRBJ2-7; D might be TRBD1 or TRBD2, each matching 6 bases. The ends were cut back, 4 bases at V and 5 bases at J, with 24 bases in the middle. The CDR3 covers 17 residues. Germline loops: CDR1 SGHAT, CDR2 FQNNGV. The CDR3 protein is CASSSGGRGGAGHEQYF. The CDR3 DNA sequence: TGTGCCAGCAGCTCTGGGGGCAGGGGAGGAGCGGGTCACGAGCAGTACTTC.

This clonotype has a count of ten or more. The gene calls are TRBV7-2 and TRBJ2-7; no clear D. The CDR3 runs to 14 residues. The V end lost 2 bases, the J end lost 2 bases, and 10 bases lay between the germline ends. The germline gives CDR1 SGHTA, CDR2 FQGNSA. CDR3 loop: CASSLLDGPYEQYF. The DNA of the CDR3 is TGTGCCAGCAGCTTATTAGACGGACCCTACGAGCAGTACTTC.

This clonotype was observed at least ten times. The chain uses TRBV5-6 and TRBJ2-7; no reliable D call. The ends were cut back, 0 bases at V and 6 bases at J, with 13 bases in the middle. The CDR3 runs to 14 residues. Germline V gene sequence: CDR1 SGHDT, CDR2 YYEEEE. The CDR3 loop reads CASSLGSAEREQYF. The CDR3 region has the DNA TGTGCCAGCAGCTTGGGATCCGCCGAGCGCGAGCAGTACTTC. The full variable domain, with the rest looked up from reference TRBV5-6 and TRBJ2-7, is DAGVTQSPTHLIKTRGQQVTLRCSPKSGHDTVSWYQQALGQGPQFIFQYYEEEERQRGNFPDRFSGHQFPNYSSELNVNALLLGDSALYLCASSLGSAEREQYFGPGTRLTVT.

Ten or more counts support this clonotype. J is TRBJ1-5 and V is TRBV6-2 or TRBV6-3, with 9 bases aligning to TRBD1. The ends lost 7 bases at V and 0 bases at J; junction bases unmatched: 16. The CDR3 sequence is 19 residues long. Germline V lookup: CDR1 MNHEY, CDR2 SVGEGT. CDR3 loop: CASIHRRDRVLFSNQPQHF. The CDR3 DNA reads TGTGCCAGCATCCACAGGCGGGACAGGGTATTGTTTAGCAATCAGCCCCAGCATTTT.